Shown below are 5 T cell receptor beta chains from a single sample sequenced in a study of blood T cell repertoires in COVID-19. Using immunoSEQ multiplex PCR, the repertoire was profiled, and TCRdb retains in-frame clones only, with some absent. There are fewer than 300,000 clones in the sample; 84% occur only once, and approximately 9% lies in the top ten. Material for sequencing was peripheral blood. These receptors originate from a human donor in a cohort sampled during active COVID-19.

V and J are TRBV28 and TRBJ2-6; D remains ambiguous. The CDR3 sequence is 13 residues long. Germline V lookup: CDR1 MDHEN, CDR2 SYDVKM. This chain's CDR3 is CAPGFSGANVLTF. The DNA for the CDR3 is TGTGCACCAGGATTCTCTGGGGCCAACGTCCTGACTTTC. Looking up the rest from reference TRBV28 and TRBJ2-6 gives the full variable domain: DVKVTQSSRYLVKRTGEKVFLECVQDMDHENMFWYRQDPGLGLRLIYFSYDVKMKEKGDIPEGYSVSREKKERFSLILESASTNQTSMYLCAPGFSGANVLTFGAGSRLTVL.

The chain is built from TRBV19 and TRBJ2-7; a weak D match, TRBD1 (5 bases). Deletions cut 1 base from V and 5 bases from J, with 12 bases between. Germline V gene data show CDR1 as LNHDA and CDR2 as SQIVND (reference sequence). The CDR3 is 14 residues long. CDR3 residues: CASSIGLKGDEQYF. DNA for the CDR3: TGTGCCAGTAGTATAGGACTTAAAGGGGACGAGCAGTACTTC.

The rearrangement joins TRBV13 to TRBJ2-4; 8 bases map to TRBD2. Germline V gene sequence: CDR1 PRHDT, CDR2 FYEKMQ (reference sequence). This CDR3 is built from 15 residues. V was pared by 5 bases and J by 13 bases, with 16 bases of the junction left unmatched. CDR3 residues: CASSPPHGTSGYQYF. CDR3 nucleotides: TGTGCCAGCAGCCCCCCTCATGGGACTAGTGGCTACCAGTACTTC.

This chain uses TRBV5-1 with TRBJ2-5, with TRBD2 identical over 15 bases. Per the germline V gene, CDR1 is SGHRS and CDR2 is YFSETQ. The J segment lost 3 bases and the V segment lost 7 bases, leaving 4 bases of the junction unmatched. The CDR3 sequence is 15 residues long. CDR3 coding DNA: TGCGCCAGCCGCAGGACTAGCGGGGGGGAAGAGACCCAGTACTTC. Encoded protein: CASRRTSGGEETQYF.

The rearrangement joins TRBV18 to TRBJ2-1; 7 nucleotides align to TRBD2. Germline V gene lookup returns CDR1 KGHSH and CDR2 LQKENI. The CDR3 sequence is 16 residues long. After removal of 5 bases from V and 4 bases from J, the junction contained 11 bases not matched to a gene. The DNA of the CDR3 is TGTGCCAGCTCATCCCTTGGGACTACCCGATACAATGAGCAGTTCTTC. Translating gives CASSSLGTTRYNEQFF.